The rows below give T cell receptor beta chains drawn from one sample of a study of regulatory T cells in long-lasting Graves disease. TCRdb processed the multiplex PCR reads anew with MiXCR; each CDR3 protein has one entry. The sample lists around 250,000 distinct CDR3 sequences, around a sixth seen once, with around 15% in the top ten. The sample was also linked to a second study, of T cells in Graves' hyperthyroidism and ophthalmopathy.

The starting material was peripheral blood mononuclear cells (PBMCs), obtained at new diagnosis, from a patient treated with antithyroid drugs. These receptors came from a woman aged 30 to 39 with Graves disease. Each CDR3 is given with its conserved first and last residue. Each record gives: clone size, J gene, V gene, D gene, CDR3 DNA, CDR3 protein. D genes are given only for firm matches. A row's size may be missing; if present it is once, few, many or a size class.

>many|TRBJ1-3|TRBV6-1|.
TGTGCCAGCAGTGAACAGTCCTACTCTGGAAACACCATATATTTT
CASSEQSYSGNTIYF
>.|TRBJ2-2|TRBV13|TRBD1
TGTGCCAGCGGCGAAGGGGACAGGGTGGACACCGGGGAGCTGTTTTTT
CASGEGDRVDTGELFF
>.|TRBJ1-6|TRBV30|.
TGTGCCTTTCAAAGGGCAAATTCACCCCTCCACTTT
CAFQRANSPLHF
>many|TRBJ1-1|TRBV5-1|.
TGTGCCAGCAGTCCGCGGCAGGGTTCCAACACTGAAGCTTTCTTT
CASSPRQGSNTEAFF
>.|TRBJ1-6|TRBV6-2/TRBV6-3|TRBD1
TGTGCCAGCAGTCCCGTGGACAGGGGAAGTTCACCCCTCCACTTT
CASSPVDRGSSPLHF
>few|TRBJ2-2|TRBV19|TRBD1
TGTGCCAGTAGTATAGACGGCCCCCGACAGGGTTTAAACCCCGGGGAGCTGTTTTTT
CASSIDGPRQGLNPGELFF
>few|TRBJ1-5|TRBV9|.
TGTGCCAGCAGCGTATCCGGGGGGGCTCGACAGCCCCAGCATTTT
CASSVSGGARQPQHF
>.|TRBJ1-3|TRBV7-9|.
TGTGCCAGCAGCTTGAGAATTTCTGGAAACACCATATATTTT
CASSLRISGNTIYF
>many|TRBJ1-6|TRBV12-3/TRBV12-4|.
TGTGCCAGCAGCCCGACAGGCGTAAGCTCCTATAATTCACCCCTCCACTTT
CASSPTGVSSYNSPLHF
>.|TRBJ1-4|TRBV7-6|TRBD1
TGTGCCAGCAGCTTATCTCCAGGGGGTCATGAAAAACTGTTTTTT
CASSLSPGGHEKLFF
>many|TRBJ1-5|TRBV12-5|.
TGTGCTAGTGGGGAGGGGATGGATCAGCCCCAGCATTTT
CASGEGMDQPQHF
>many|TRBJ2-2|TRBV11-2|.
TGTGCCAGCAGCCTCTTAGGGAGGGGGGCGGACGGGGAGCTGTTTTTT
CASSLLGRGADGELFF
>many|TRBJ2-3|TRBV20-1|TRBD1
TGCAGTGCCCCGGACAGGGCGAAAAAGGATACGCAGTATTTT
CSAPDRAKKDTQYF
>many|TRBJ1-5|TRBV20-1|.
TGCAGTGCCTCTCGGGACGGTAGCAATCAGCCCCAGCATTTT
CSASRDGSNQPQHF
>.|TRBJ2-7|TRBV5-1|TRBD1
TGCGCCAGCAGCTTCCAGGGGGTTGGCGACGAGCAGTACTTC
CASSFQGVGDEQYF
>.|TRBJ1-1|TRBV10-2|.
TGCGCCACCTCACGGTCCACTGAAGCTTTCTTT
CATSRSTEAFF
>many|TRBJ2-1|TRBV7-6|.
TGTGCCAGCAGCTTAGATGGGGGAGCCTACAATGAGCAGTTCTTC
CASSLDGGAYNEQFF
>few|TRBJ2-7|TRBV11-1|.
TGTGCCAGCAGCTTTAGACCCTCGGGGGATTTTAGAAAGTACGAGCAGTACTTC
CASSFRPSGDFRKYEQYF
>many|TRBJ2-7|TRBV10-3|.
TGTGCCATCAGTGGGACAGCCTCCTACGAGCAGTACTTC
CAISGTASYEQYF
>many|TRBJ2-3|TRBV20-1|.
TGCAGTGCTACAGGGCCACTCCCAGATACGCAGTATTTT
CSATGPLPDTQYF
>many|TRBJ1-2|TRBV6-1|.
TGTGCCAGCAGTGAAGCACGCAGGGGCGGTGGCTACACCTTC
CASSEARRGGGYTF
>few|TRBJ1-1|TRBV4-1|.
TGCGCCAGCAGCCGAGCGAACAGGATTGGCACTGAAGCTTTCTTT
CASSRANRIGTEAFF
>few|TRBJ2-1|TRBV2|TRBD2
TGTGCCAGCAGCCACGGGGCGGGGGGGCCGGGCGAGCAGTTCTTC
CASSHGAGGPGEQFF
>.|TRBJ1-3|TRBV20-1|TRBD1
TGCAGTGCTAGACTGGGGACAGGGCGTGGAAACACCATATATTTT
CSARLGTGRGNTIYF
>many|TRBJ1-1|TRBV15|.
TGTGCCACCAGCAGTGAACAGGGCAGTATAAACACTGAAGCTTTCTTT
CATSSEQGSINTEAFF
>many|TRBJ1-1|TRBV5-1|.
TGCGCCAGCAGCTCCTCCGCGGGGGGGGACACTGAAGCTTTCTTT
CASSSSAGGDTEAFF
>many|TRBJ2-2|TRBV19|.
TGTGCCAGTACCCTTTTTAGAGACACCGGGGAGCTGTTTTTT
CASTLFRDTGELFF
>many|TRBJ1-4|TRBV7-9|.
TGTGCCAGCAGCCGTAGGGGGGAAACTAATGAAAAACTGTTTTTT
CASSRRGETNEKLFF
>many|TRBJ2-7|TRBV27|.
TGTGCCAGCAGTTCGTCCGGGTGGGCGGAGAGCTCCTACGAGCAGTACTTC
CASSSSGWAESSYEQYF
>.|TRBJ1-2|TRBV6-1|TRBD1
TGTGCCAGCACCCTAGACAGGGAGGCGGATGGCTACACCTTC
CASTLDREADGYTF
>many|TRBJ1-6|TRBV7-9|.
TGTGCCAGCAGCTTAACAGGAGAATCACCCCTCCACTTT
CASSLTGESPLHF
>.|TRBJ1-1|TRBV6-5|.
TGTGCCAGCAGTTACTTGGAACCCCAGGCGAACACTGAAGCTTTCTTT
CASSYLEPQANTEAFF
>.|TRBJ2-1|TRBV20-1|TRBD2
TGCAGTGCTAGGGTCCTCTGGGGAGCGGGGGGGCCGCAGTTCTTC
CSARVLWGAGGPQFF
>.|TRBJ2-3|TRBV24-1|TRBD1
TGTGCCACCAGTGATCCGACAGGGGGCCTGGCAGATACGCAGTATTTT
CATSDPTGGLADTQYF
>.|TRBJ2-3|TRBV15|.
TGTGCCACCAGCAGAGATCGGGGGCCAGATACGCAGTATTTT
CATSRDRGPDTQYF
>many|TRBJ1-2|TRBV29-1|.
TGCAGCGTTGAAGTCCGGAGGGGCTACACCTTC
CSVEVRRGYTF
>many|TRBJ1-5|TRBV7-6|.
TGTGCCAGCAGCCAAGAGACAGGAGGGAACAATCAGCCCCAGCATTTT
CASSQETGGNNQPQHF
>few|TRBJ2-3|TRBV9|.
TGTGCCAGCAGCGCAGCCGGCCGGGGGGATACGCAGTATTTT
CASSAAGRGDTQYF
>.|TRBJ2-2|TRBV12-3/TRBV12-4|.
TGTGCCAGCAGTTTCTGGGAAGACGAGACCGGGGAGCTGTTTTTT
CASSFWEDETGELFF
>.|TRBJ1-5|TRBV3-1|.
TGTGCCAGCAGCCAAACTCATAGTCAGCCCCAGCATTTT
CASSQTHSQPQHF
>many|TRBJ2-2|TRBV11-2|.
TGTGCCAGCACCCGATTTGCCGGGGAGCTGTTTTTT
CASTRFAGELFF
>many|TRBJ1-5|TRBV28|.
TGTGCCAGCAGGTTTCCTAATAGCAATCAGCCCCAGCATTTT
CASRFPNSNQPQHF
>many|TRBJ2-1|TRBV27|TRBD2
TGTGCCAGCAGCTCACCCACCCCGGGGGGGCCTAGGAATGAGCAGTTCTTC
CASSSPTPGGPRNEQFF
>many|TRBJ2-5|TRBV11-1|TRBD1
TGTGCCAGCAGCTCGCGGGACAGGCGACAAGAGACCCAGTACTTC
CASSSRDRRQETQYF
>many|TRBJ2-7|TRBV10-1|TRBD1
TGCGCCAGCAGTGGACAGGGGGAGGACGAGCAGTACTTC
CASSGQGEDEQYF
>.|TRBJ1-3|TRBV15|.
TGTGCCACCAGCAGAGGGGCAGGGGCCGTCTCTGGAAACACCATATATTTT
CATSRGAGAVSGNTIYF
>many|TRBJ1-5|TRBV19|.
TGTGCCTGCCGCCCCGTAAGCGATCAGCCCCAGCATTTT
CACRPVSDQPQHF
>.|TRBJ2-2|TRBV12-3/TRBV12-4|TRBD1
TGTGCCAGCAGCCGACAGGGGGACAGCGGGGAGCTGTTTTTT
CASSRQGDSGELFF
>.|TRBJ1-5|TRBV3-1|TRBD1
TGTGCCAGCAGCCAAGGGACAGGGGGAGTTCAGCCCCAGCATTTT
CASSQGTGGVQPQHF
>.|TRBJ2-1|TRBV11-1|.
TGTGCCAGCAGCTTAGGCGCCTCGGATGAGCAGTTCTTC
CASSLGASDEQFF
>many|TRBJ1-2|TRBV5-1|.
TGCGCCAGCAGCGGCCCGGGGGCTGGCTACACCTTC
CASSGPGAGYTF
>many|TRBJ1-4|TRBV6-2/TRBV6-3|.
TGTGCCAGCAGTTACCCGTCCGTCGAAAAACTGTTTTTT
CASSYPSVEKLFF
>many|TRBJ2-2|TRBV7-8|.
TGTGCCAGCAGCCTTCGGAGGGTGGGGGGGGCGGCCGGGGAGCTGTTTTTT
CASSLRRVGGAAGELFF
>many|TRBJ2-5|TRBV6-2/TRBV6-3|TRBD2
TGTGCCAGCAGTGAAAATACAGCGGGGGTAGAGACCCAGTACTTC
CASSENTAGVETQYF
>.|TRBJ1-3|TRBV7-9|TRBD1
TGTGCCAGCAGGGAACCACAGGGGGAAGGCTCTGGAAACACCATATATTTT
CASREPQGEGSGNTIYF
>many|TRBJ1-6|TRBV5-4|.
TGTGCCAGCAGGCCCGCCGGGCGGCTTAATTCACCCCTCCACTTT
CASRPAGRLNSPLHF
>.|TRBJ1-1|TRBV6-1|TRBD1
TGTGCCAGCAGTAAGGACAGGGTAGGTGAAGCTTTCTTT
CASSKDRVGEAFF
>many|TRBJ1-1|TRBV6-1|TRBD1
TGTGCCAGCACCAGTCTCACAGGGGCCGGGACTGAAGCTTTCTTT
CASTSLTGAGTEAFF